This TCR beta chain comes out of a study of T cell changes during pregnancy in multiple sclerosis. Germline CDR1 is LNHDA and CDR2 is SQIVND (reference sequence). The CDR3 is 16 amino acids. V lost 2 bases and J 0 bases, leaving 11 bases between the germline ends. Using immunoSEQ multiplex PCR, the repertoire was profiled, and TCRdb retains in-frame clones only, with some absent. This sample has tens of thousands of clones, with about 95% found just once. V and J are TRBV19 and TRBJ2-1, with D maybe TRBD2 (5 bases). Sequenced material: peripheral blood, taken in the second trimester of pregnancy. This TCR was sampled from a female donor with multiple sclerosis, enrolled in a pregnancy study. The CDR3 sequence: CASSITHTSSYNEQFF. CDR3 nucleotide sequence: TGTGCCAGTAGTATAACGCACACTAGCTCCTACAATGAGCAGTTCTTC.